These T cell receptor beta chains were read from a single sample in a study of spatial heterogeneity in lung cancer. A single record per CDR3 protein comes from TCRdb applying MiXCR to the 5' RACE reads. The sample has around 75,000 distinct CDR3 sequences; about an eighth are singletons. The starting material was PBMCs, obtained at surgery. Receptor source: a male donor with early-stage non-small cell lung cancer. The CDR3 runs from the conserved cysteine through the conserved F or W. The order of the fields is clone size, J gene, D gene, V gene, CDR3 DNA, CDR3 protein. The D gene is left open where the match is weak. For some rows the clone size is stated as once, few or many, or as a class when expanded; others skip it.

clone size: NA; J gene: TRBJ2-1; D gene: NA; V gene: TRBV6-5; CDR3 DNA: TGTGCCAGCAGTTACTCGTTATATGACCAGAAGCAGTTCTTC; CDR3 protein: CASSYSLYDQKQFF
clone size: many; J gene: TRBJ1-3; D gene: NA; V gene: TRBV29-1; CDR3 DNA: TGCAGCGCTGGCCGCGGCCCTGGAAACACCATATATTTT; CDR3 protein: CSAGRGPGNTIYF
clone size: many; J gene: TRBJ1-1; D gene: TRBD1; V gene: TRBV27; CDR3 DNA: TGTGCCAGCAGTTCCAGGGGGTTGAACACTGAAGCTTTCTTT; CDR3 protein: CASSSRGLNTEAFF
clone size: few; J gene: TRBJ1-1; D gene: NA; V gene: TRBV29-1; CDR3 DNA: TGCAGCGTTGAAATACAGGGATCGACTGAAGCTTTCTTT; CDR3 protein: CSVEIQGSTEAFF
clone size: many; J gene: TRBJ2-1; D gene: NA; V gene: TRBV11-2; CDR3 DNA: TGTGCCAGCAGCTCCGGGGCCCGCTCCTACAATGAGCAGTTCTTC; CDR3 protein: CASSSGARSYNEQFF
clone size: NA; J gene: TRBJ1-1; D gene: NA; V gene: TRBV5-1; CDR3 DNA: TGCGCCAGCAGCTTATTCGGCCGAACGATCTCCACTGAAGCTTTCTTT; CDR3 protein: CASSLFGRTISTEAFF
clone size: NA; J gene: TRBJ2-5; D gene: TRBD1; V gene: TRBV7-8; CDR3 DNA: TGTGCCAGCAGCCTGACGACAGGGTCGATTCAAGAGACCCAGTACTTC; CDR3 protein: CASSLTTGSIQETQYF
clone size: NA; J gene: TRBJ2-1; D gene: NA; V gene: TRBV2; CDR3 DNA: TGTGCCAGCAAGGGGGGGACCCATGAGCAGTTCTTC; CDR3 protein: CASKGGTHEQFF
clone size: few; J gene: TRBJ2-2; D gene: NA; V gene: TRBV19; CDR3 DNA: TGTGCCAGTAGTATTCGGACCGGGGAGCTGTTTTTT; CDR3 protein: CASSIRTGELFF
clone size: few; J gene: TRBJ1-5; D gene: TRBD1; V gene: TRBV12-3/TRBV12-4; CDR3 DNA: TGTGCCAGCAGTGGGTCCTGGACAGGGCAGCCCCAGCATTTT; CDR3 protein: CASSGSWTGQPQHF
clone size: few; J gene: TRBJ2-1; D gene: TRBD2; V gene: TRBV7-2; CDR3 DNA: TGTGCCAGCAGGTATCGGGACTACCCGACCAATGAGCAGTTCTTC; CDR3 protein: CASRYRDYPTNEQFF
clone size: few; J gene: TRBJ2-7; D gene: TRBD1; V gene: TRBV5-1; CDR3 DNA: TGCGCCAGCAGCTTGAGGGGCGGGACAGGAGCTTACGAGCAGTACTTC; CDR3 protein: CASSLRGGTGAYEQYF
clone size: NA; J gene: TRBJ1-5; D gene: NA; V gene: TRBV7-9; CDR3 DNA: TGTGCCAGCAGCCTTGGACGGATTAGCAATCAGCCCCAGCATTTT; CDR3 protein: CASSLGRISNQPQHF
clone size: NA; J gene: TRBJ2-3; D gene: NA; V gene: TRBV7-2; CDR3 DNA: TGTGCCAGCAGCCTTGGACTCAGCACAGATACGCAGTATTTT; CDR3 protein: CASSLGLSTDTQYF
clone size: few; J gene: TRBJ2-2; D gene: TRBD2; V gene: TRBV5-1; CDR3 DNA: TGCGCCAGCAGCTTGGCTCCGGCGGGAGACACCGGGGAGCTGTTTTTT; CDR3 protein: CASSLAPAGDTGELFF
clone size: few; J gene: TRBJ2-5; D gene: NA; V gene: TRBV3-1; CDR3 DNA: TGTGCCAGCAGTATCACCCCAGAGACCCAGTACTTC; CDR3 protein: CASSITPETQYF
clone size: few; J gene: TRBJ2-4; D gene: TRBD2; V gene: TRBV14; CDR3 DNA: TGTGCCAGCAGCCAAGTAGCGGGGGACATTCAGTACTTC; CDR3 protein: CASSQVAGDIQYF
clone size: few; J gene: TRBJ2-2; D gene: NA; V gene: TRBV18; CDR3 DNA: TGTGCCAGCTCACCAAGCATGGAGGGGTTCAGGGAGCTGTTTTTT; CDR3 protein: CASSPSMEGFRELFF
clone size: NA; J gene: TRBJ2-7; D gene: TRBD2; V gene: TRBV20-1; CDR3 DNA: TGCAGTGCAGCTAGGGCGGGGGAACCCTACGAGCAGTACTTC; CDR3 protein: CSAARAGEPYEQYF
clone size: NA; J gene: TRBJ2-7; D gene: NA; V gene: TRBV4-1; CDR3 DNA: TGCGCCAGCAGCCAAGTTGGACGGCCCTACGAGCAGTACTTC; CDR3 protein: CASSQVGRPYEQYF
clone size: NA; J gene: TRBJ2-1; D gene: NA; V gene: TRBV4-3; CDR3 DNA: TGCGCCAGCAGCCAGGCCGGCGTTGTGTTAAATGAGCAGTTCTTC; CDR3 protein: CASSQAGVVLNEQFF
clone size: few; J gene: TRBJ2-5; D gene: TRBD2; V gene: TRBV20-1; CDR3 DNA: TGCAGCGCTAAGTTTTCGGGGGGCCAAGAGACCCAGTACTTC; CDR3 protein: CSAKFSGGQETQYF
clone size: NA; J gene: TRBJ2-1; D gene: TRBD2; V gene: TRBV4-1; CDR3 DNA: TGCGCCAGCAGCCAGCCCCCGACTAGCGGGAGGGCCAATGAGCAGTTCTTC; CDR3 protein: CASSQPPTSGRANEQFF
clone size: many; J gene: TRBJ1-1; D gene: NA; V gene: TRBV29-1; CDR3 DNA: TGCAGCGGGCAACCCTCATCGAACACTGAAGCTTTCTTT; CDR3 protein: CSGQPSSNTEAFF
clone size: NA; J gene: TRBJ2-4; D gene: NA; V gene: TRBV19; CDR3 DNA: TGTGCCAGTAGTATCCAGGGGGGGCTAGCCAAAAACATTCAGTACTTC; CDR3 protein: CASSIQGGLAKNIQYF
clone size: NA; J gene: TRBJ1-2; D gene: NA; V gene: TRBV10-3; CDR3 DNA: TGTGCCATCAGTGAGTCGGGGCTCCCCCGCTATGGCTACACCTTC; CDR3 protein: CAISESGLPRYGYTF
clone size: NA; J gene: TRBJ2-3; D gene: TRBD1; V gene: TRBV6-2/TRBV6-3; CDR3 DNA: TGTGCCAGCAGTCAAGGACAGGTTTTGGATACGCAGTATTTT; CDR3 protein: CASSQGQVLDTQYF
clone size: few; J gene: TRBJ1-5; D gene: TRBD1; V gene: TRBV20-1; CDR3 DNA: TGCAGTGCTAGCCGGCAGGGGGGTTCCGATCAGCCCCAGCATTTT; CDR3 protein: CSASRQGGSDQPQHF
clone size: NA; J gene: TRBJ2-1; D gene: TRBD2; V gene: TRBV6-2/TRBV6-3; CDR3 DNA: TGTGCCAGCAGTTATGTGCTAGCGGGTTACAATGAGCAGTTCTTC; CDR3 protein: CASSYVLAGYNEQFF
clone size: NA; J gene: TRBJ1-4; D gene: NA; V gene: TRBV20-1; CDR3 DNA: TGCAGTGCCGCGGGGGAAAAACTGTTTTTT; CDR3 protein: CSAAGEKLFF
clone size: few; J gene: TRBJ2-7; D gene: NA; V gene: TRBV7-8; CDR3 DNA: TGTGCCAGCAGCTTAGAACTAAACGCCTACGAGCAGTACTTC; CDR3 protein: CASSLELNAYEQYF
clone size: NA; J gene: TRBJ1-6; D gene: NA; V gene: TRBV2; CDR3 DNA: TGTGCCAGCAGACCTCAGGGATACAATTCACCCCTCCACTTT; CDR3 protein: CASRPQGYNSPLHF
clone size: many; J gene: TRBJ1-5; D gene: NA; V gene: TRBV13; CDR3 DNA: TGTGCCAGCAGCTTAGGTGGGGGTGGCAATCAGCCCCAGCATTTT; CDR3 protein: CASSLGGGGNQPQHF
clone size: few; J gene: TRBJ1-5; D gene: NA; V gene: TRBV15; CDR3 DNA: TGTGCCACCAGCAGGGAGGAATCCCGTACGAATCAGCCCCAGCATTTT; CDR3 protein: CATSREESRTNQPQHF
clone size: NA; J gene: TRBJ1-2; D gene: NA; V gene: TRBV27; CDR3 DNA: TGTGCCAGCAGTTTCCAAGGGACCTATGGCTACACCTTC; CDR3 protein: CASSFQGTYGYTF
clone size: NA; J gene: TRBJ2-5; D gene: NA; V gene: TRBV11-2; CDR3 DNA: TGTGCCAGCAGCTTAGACAGGGGAGGGGAGACCCAGTACTTC; CDR3 protein: CASSLDRGGETQYF
clone size: few; J gene: TRBJ2-2; D gene: TRBD1; V gene: TRBV10-3; CDR3 DNA: TGTGCCATCAGTGACTACGGGACAGCCAACACCGGGGAGCTGTTTTTT; CDR3 protein: CAISDYGTANTGELFF
clone size: NA; J gene: TRBJ2-3; D gene: TRBD2; V gene: TRBV6-2/TRBV6-3; CDR3 DNA: TGTGCCAGCAGTTCCCGGGACTACCTCACAGATACGCAGTATTTT; CDR3 protein: CASSSRDYLTDTQYF
clone size: many; J gene: TRBJ1-4; D gene: NA; V gene: TRBV2; CDR3 DNA: TGTGCCAGCAGTGAAGGAGGACGGACCTATGAAAAACTGTTTTTT; CDR3 protein: CASSEGGRTYEKLFF
clone size: many; J gene: TRBJ2-5; D gene: TRBD1; V gene: TRBV4-2; CDR3 DNA: TGTGCCAGCAGCCAAGGGACAGGGGCAGAGACCCAGTACTTC; CDR3 protein: CASSQGTGAETQYF
clone size: many; J gene: TRBJ2-3; D gene: NA; V gene: TRBV7-2; CDR3 DNA: TGTGCCAGCAGCTTAGGTCGGCTAGTGCTCACAGATACGCAGTATTTT; CDR3 protein: CASSLGRLVLTDTQYF
clone size: NA; J gene: TRBJ2-7; D gene: NA; V gene: TRBV6-1; CDR3 DNA: TGTGCCAGCAGTGAAATAGGGGACGAGCAGTACTTC; CDR3 protein: CASSEIGDEQYF
clone size: NA; J gene: TRBJ2-1; D gene: NA; V gene: TRBV5-1; CDR3 DNA: TGCGCCAGCAGCTTGGTTCAACAGGCTAATGAGCAGTTCTTC; CDR3 protein: CASSLVQQANEQFF
clone size: many; J gene: TRBJ2-1; D gene: TRBD2; V gene: TRBV4-2; CDR3 DNA: TGTGCCAGCAGCCAAGATCTAGCGGGAGGGTTGAGTGAGCAGTTCTTC; CDR3 protein: CASSQDLAGGLSEQFF
clone size: many; J gene: TRBJ2-3; D gene: NA; V gene: TRBV5-4; CDR3 DNA: TGTGCCAGCAGCTTGAGTTTAGATACGCAGTATTTT; CDR3 protein: CASSLSLDTQYF
clone size: many; J gene: TRBJ2-1; D gene: NA; V gene: TRBV7-3; CDR3 DNA: TGTGCCAGCAGCCCTCCGGGGACCGACCTCAATGAGCAGTTCTTC; CDR3 protein: CASSPPGTDLNEQFF
clone size: NA; J gene: TRBJ2-7; D gene: TRBD1; V gene: TRBV12-3/TRBV12-4; CDR3 DNA: TGTGCCAGCAGTATTGACAGGGAAGGCGAGCAGTACTTC; CDR3 protein: CASSIDREGEQYF
clone size: few; J gene: TRBJ1-2; D gene: NA; V gene: TRBV4-1; CDR3 DNA: TGCGCCAGCAGCCAAGATTCATGGGGCGGTCGTGGCTACACCTTC; CDR3 protein: CASSQDSWGGRGYTF
clone size: NA; J gene: TRBJ2-7; D gene: TRBD1; V gene: TRBV27; CDR3 DNA: TGTGCCAGCAGTCACCAAGTCCGACAGGGAAGCTCCTACGAGCAGTACTTC; CDR3 protein: CASSHQVRQGSSYEQYF
clone size: few; J gene: TRBJ1-5; D gene: NA; V gene: TRBV27; CDR3 DNA: TGTGCCAGCAGTTTGCGAGGGGGAGGTCAGCCCCAGCATTTT; CDR3 protein: CASSLRGGGQPQHF
clone size: many; J gene: TRBJ2-7; D gene: TRBD1; V gene: TRBV13; CDR3 DNA: TGTGCCAGCAGCCCCGTCGGCAGGGGGCTTTACGAGCAGTACTTC; CDR3 protein: CASSPVGRGLYEQYF
clone size: few; J gene: TRBJ1-2; D gene: NA; V gene: TRBV12-3/TRBV12-4; CDR3 DNA: TGTGCCAGCAGAGGGGGGAACTATGGCTACACCTTC; CDR3 protein: CASRGGNYGYTF
clone size: few; J gene: TRBJ1-3; D gene: NA; V gene: TRBV6-2/TRBV6-3; CDR3 DNA: TGTGCCAGCAGTCCTGGGACCGCCGCCACCATATATTTT; CDR3 protein: CASSPGTAATIYF
clone size: few; J gene: TRBJ1-1; D gene: TRBD1; V gene: TRBV6-5; CDR3 DNA: TGTGCCACCCAGGGACAGGGGGCGGGAGACACTGAAGCTTTCTTT; CDR3 protein: CATQGQGAGDTEAFF